This entry features one TCR beta chain sequence. The antigen is undetermined. Clones were read by immunoSEQ multiplex PCR, and TCRdb kept only the in-frame ones, dropping some. Of tens of thousands of clones in the sample, around 90% were seen once. The data were obtained in a study of T cell responses to AZD1222 COVID-19 vaccine. Study results and caveats: At study baseline, merely several AZD1222 recipients were seropositive.

V lost 2 bases, J lost 5 bases, and 2 bases stayed unmatched. CDR3 length equals 13 residues. Germline CDR1 and CDR2: GTSNPN and SVGIG (reference sequence). The receptor was derived from an adult in good health. V usage is TRBV30 and J usage is TRBJ1-5, with TRBD1 matching over 8 bases. The sequencing used peripheral blood, collected on day 0 of AZD1222 vaccination. CDR3 bases: TGTGCCTGGAGTTCGACAGGGGATCAGCCCCAGCATTTT. Encoded protein: CAWSSTGDQPQHF.